The entry below gives a single T cell receptor (beta chain) sequence along with its context. Its antigen is still unknown. These data come from a study of T-cell memory formation after mild COVID-19. MiXCR was run by TCRdb on the 5' RACE reads, yielding one entry per CDR3 protein. The repertoire includes around 200,000 distinct CDR3 sequences, around 30% of them detected once, and 11% sits in the top ten. The study, taken as a whole, reports: Day 15 to 85 contractors were CD4/CD8 balanced; later expanders leaned CD4+. Clones which contracted sat mainly in CM and EM if CD4+, and in EMRA if CD8+.

Trimming shortened V by 2 bases and J by 0 bases, and 8 bases separated the two germline ends. CDR1 and CDR2 from the germline V gene are KGHSH and LQKENI. This CDR3 is 15 amino acids long. The chain has TRBV18 and TRBJ2-1; D is uncertain. The sequencing input was PBMCs or a T cell subset sorted from them (not recorded which). This receptor was taken from an adult woman who had mild COVID-19 (a few samples of this study predate the infection). Cell type and time point are not known. The CDR3 loop reads CASSPDSSSYNEQFF. The CDR3 DNA is TGTGCCAGCTCACCAGACTCGAGCTCCTACAATGAGCAGTTCTTC.